The clone carrying this T cell receptor (beta chain) showed up many times. Antigen unknown. PCR was performed a second time for roughly 7 to 11 cycles using a sample-barcoded 5' primer and a J-beta primer mix. TCRdb itself ran the 5' RACE reads through MiXCR, one entry per CDR3 protein. Among around 970,000 distinct CDR3 sequences listed, roughly 50% were seen once. The data belong to a study of blood T cells in healthy people across ages. Regarding the study as a whole: Diversity was higher, and naive CD4+ cells more numerous, in long-lived donors than in aged donors. Among T cells, TCR beta diversity per million cells dropped roughly linearly as age rose. Since the PBMCs were unsorted, naive and antigen-experienced cells could not be conclusively compared. The study found TCR beta diversity correlated strongly with naive T cell percentage.

The CDR3 is 15 amino acids. CDR1 MDHEN and CDR2 SYDVKM come from the germline V gene. Trimming took 5 bases from V and 6 from J; bases not matched to a gene: 9. This sequence was found in a woman in her sixties or seventies in good health. Sequencing was performed on blood. The J gene is TRBJ2-5, the V gene TRBV28; 10 bases are shared with TRBD1. CDR3 DNA sequence: TGTGCCAGCAGTGGAGGACAGGGGGTCGGGAAGACCCAGTACTTC. This translates into CASSGGQGVGKTQYF.